The rows below give T cell receptor beta chains drawn from one sample of a study of response to subunit inactivated influenza vaccine. TCRdb analysed the RT-PCR reads with MiXCR anew, one entry per CDR3 protein. The table lists 500,000 or so distinct CDR3 sequences, about 15% of them singletons. The specimen was CD4+ T cells sorted from PBMCs, collected around 25 months after vaccination. The receptors here all came from a man aged 50-75 years who received an inactivated influenza vaccine. The CDR3 runs from the conserved cysteine through the conserved F or W. The D gene is left open where the match is weak. The size of a clone is reported for some rows only, either as once, few or many, or as a class for expanded clones.

v_call,j_call,d_call,clone_size,cdr3_aa,cdr3_nt
TRBV7-2,TRBJ2-1,TRBD2,NA,CASSLMGTSGNEQFF,TGTGCCAGCAGCTTAATGGGGACTAGCGGGAATGAGCAGTTCTTC
TRBV3-1,TRBJ1-2,NA,few,CASSQRLTGGKKNYGYTF,TGTGCCAGCAGCCAACGTTTGACAGGCGGAAAGAAAAACTATGGCTACACCTTC
TRBV5-1,TRBJ2-2,NA,NA,CASSSGQSSTGELFF,TGCGCCAGCAGCTCCGGACAGTCGAGCACCGGGGAGCTGTTTTTT
TRBV12-3/TRBV12-4,TRBJ1-1,NA,many,CASSLAPRGTEAFF,TGTGCCAGCAGTTTAGCTCCAAGGGGGACTGAAGCTTTCTTT
TRBV10-3,TRBJ2-2,NA,many,CAIKASSGELFF,TGTGCCATCAAGGCTAGCTCCGGGGAGCTGTTTTTT
TRBV15,TRBJ1-2,NA,many,CATSSRGQGQANYGYTF,TGTGCCACCAGCAGCCGGGGACAAGGTCAGGCTAACTATGGCTACACCTTC
TRBV5-1,TRBJ2-3,TRBD2,NA,CASSLGYAGTRAMIDTQYF,TGCGCCAGCAGCTTGGGTTACGCCGGGACTAGGGCGATGATAGATACGCAGTATTTT
TRBV5-1,TRBJ1-2,NA,NA,CASSPRDPPGGYTF,TGCGCCAGCAGCCCCCGGGACCCTCCTGGAGGCTACACCTTC
TRBV9,TRBJ1-1,TRBD1,NA,CASSVQGATEAFF,TGTGCCAGCAGCGTACAGGGGGCCACTGAAGCTTTCTTT
TRBV12-3/TRBV12-4,TRBJ1-5,NA,many,CASARQVGNQPQHF,TGTGCCAGCGCCAGACAGGTTGGCAATCAGCCCCAGCATTTT
TRBV12-3/TRBV12-4,TRBJ2-3,TRBD2,NA,CASRLTSGVRDTQYF,TGTGCCAGCAGATTGACTAGCGGGGTTAGAGATACGCAGTATTTT
TRBV4-1,TRBJ2-7,TRBD2,NA,CASSQLTSGGDEQYF,TGCGCCAGCAGCCAATTGACTAGCGGGGGCGACGAGCAGTACTTC
TRBV5-1,TRBJ2-5,NA,NA,CASRTGRGAEPQYF,TGCGCCAGCAGGACTGGTCGGGGGGCGGAGCCCCAGTACTTC
TRBV5-1,TRBJ1-1,NA,many,CASSRSTGTLNTEAFF,TGCGCCAGCAGCCGCTCAACAGGGACCCTGAACACTGAAGCTTTCTTT
TRBV20-1,TRBJ1-5,NA,NA,CSARKGGALNQPQHF,TGCAGTGCTAGAAAAGGGGGGGCTCTCAATCAGCCCCAGCATTTT
TRBV5-6,TRBJ1-5,NA,many,CASSSGGQSNQPQHF,TGTGCCAGCAGCTCCGGGGGGCAGAGCAATCAGCCCCAGCATTTT
TRBV4-2,TRBJ2-7,TRBD1,few,CASSVRDRGASEQYF,TGTGCCAGCAGCGTTCGGGACAGGGGCGCAAGCGAGCAGTACTTC
TRBV5-1,TRBJ1-1,NA,many,CASSLEGRVYTEAFF,TGCGCCAGCAGCTTGGAGGGCAGAGTCTACACTGAAGCTTTCTTT
TRBV15,TRBJ2-3,NA,NA,CATSRARWGADTQYF,TGTGCCACCAGCAGAGCTAGGTGGGGCGCAGATACGCAGTATTTT
TRBV12-3/TRBV12-4,TRBJ1-1,NA,NA,CASRLQGLMTEAFF,TGTGCCAGCAGATTACAGGGTTTGATGACTGAAGCTTTCTTT
TRBV5-6,TRBJ2-1,NA,few,CASSTIGRGYNEQFF,TGTGCCAGCAGCACGATCGGCAGGGGCTACAATGAGCAGTTCTTC
TRBV5-1,TRBJ2-3,NA,few,CASSLELAASQYF,TGCGCCAGCAGCTTGGAGCTAGCAGCCTCGCAGTATTTT
TRBV5-6,TRBJ2-3,TRBD1,few,CASRLGGRDTQYF,TGTGCCAGCAGGTTAGGGGGCAGGGATACGCAGTATTTT
TRBV19,TRBJ1-1,NA,NA,CASSISRLNTEAFF,TGTGCCAGTAGTATATCCAGGTTGAACACTGAAGCTTTCTTT
TRBV3-1,TRBJ2-1,TRBD2,NA,CASSQEGAGVAYNEQFF,TGTGCCAGCAGCCAAGAGGGAGCGGGAGTAGCCTACAATGAGCAGTTCTTC
TRBV27,TRBJ1-4,NA,few,CASNPVGATNEKLFF,TGTGCCAGCAACCCGGTCGGTGCAACTAATGAAAAACTGTTTTTT
TRBV11-2,TRBJ2-5,TRBD1,few,CASSLGTGGGQETQYF,TGTGCCAGCAGCTTAGGGACAGGGGGCGGCCAAGAGACCCAGTACTTC
TRBV7-2,TRBJ2-3,TRBD2,NA,CASSLVVSGGTDTQYF,TGTGCCAGCAGCTTAGTTGTTAGCGGGGGCACAGATACGCAGTATTTT
TRBV3-1,TRBJ2-5,NA,NA,CASSQERPGWRETQYF,TGTGCCAGCAGCCAAGAAAGGCCAGGGTGGAGAGAGACCCAGTACTTC
TRBV20-1,TRBJ1-5,NA,NA,CSARASRALGNQPQHF,TGCAGTGCTAGAGCCTCGCGGGCCTTGGGCAATCAGCCCCAGCATTTT
TRBV3-1,TRBJ1-2,NA,NA,CASSQDRAGGYTF,TGTGCCAGCAGCCAAGATCGGGCCGGTGGCTACACCTTC
TRBV4-3,TRBJ2-1,TRBD2,few,CASSQGGLAGGGDEQFF,TGCGCCAGCAGCCAAGGAGGACTAGCGGGAGGAGGCGATGAGCAGTTCTTC
TRBV28,TRBJ1-1,NA,few,CASSPPPGQMNTEAFF,TGTGCCAGCAGTCCACCCCCCGGACAAATGAACACTGAAGCTTTCTTT
TRBV28,TRBJ2-7,TRBD1,few,CASSLGGQGAREQYF,TGTGCCAGCAGTTTAGGAGGACAGGGGGCGAGGGAGCAGTACTTC
TRBV3-1,TRBJ2-1,NA,few,CASSPLPGEQFF,TGTGCCAGCAGCCCGCTACCCGGTGAACAGTTCTTC
TRBV7-8,TRBJ2-2,NA,NA,CASSLDSKGFGELFF,TGTGCCAGCAGCTTAGACTCAAAGGGGTTCGGGGAGCTGTTTTTT
TRBV30,TRBJ1-6,TRBD1,few,CAWRPVGQGVSALHF,TGTGCCTGGAGACCAGTGGGACAGGGGGTTTCGGCCCTCCACTTT
TRBV29-1,TRBJ2-6,TRBD1,few,CSVAGTGSSGANVLTF,TGCAGCGTTGCGGGGACAGGGAGCTCTGGGGCCAACGTCCTGACTTTC
TRBV5-6,TRBJ1-2,NA,few,CASSLGRSGYGYTF,TGTGCCAGCAGCTTGGGCCGCTCGGGCTATGGCTACACCTTC
TRBV5-1,TRBJ1-2,TRBD1,many,CASSLGQGNYYGYTF,TGCGCCAGCAGCTTGGGACAGGGAAATTATTATGGCTACACCTTC
TRBV6-5,TRBJ2-2,NA,NA,CASSYSGGWDTGELFF,TGTGCCAGCAGTTACTCAGGAGGGTGGGACACCGGGGAGCTGTTTTTT
TRBV12-3/TRBV12-4,TRBJ2-5,TRBD2,NA,CASSWAGGKETQYF,TGTGCCAGCAGTTGGGCGGGAGGGAAAGAGACCCAGTACTTC
TRBV29-1,TRBJ1-4,NA,few,CSVGAEPTNEKLFF,TGCAGCGTGGGCGCGGAACCAACTAATGAAAAACTGTTTTTT